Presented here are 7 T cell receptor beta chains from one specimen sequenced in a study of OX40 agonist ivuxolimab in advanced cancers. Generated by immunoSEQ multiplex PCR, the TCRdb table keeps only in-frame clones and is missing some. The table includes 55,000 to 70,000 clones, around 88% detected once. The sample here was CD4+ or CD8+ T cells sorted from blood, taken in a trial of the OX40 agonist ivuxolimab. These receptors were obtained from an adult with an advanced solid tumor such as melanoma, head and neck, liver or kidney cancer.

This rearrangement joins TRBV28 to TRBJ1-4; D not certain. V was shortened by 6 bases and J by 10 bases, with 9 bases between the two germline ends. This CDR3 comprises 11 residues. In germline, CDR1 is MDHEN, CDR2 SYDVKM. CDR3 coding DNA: TGTGCCAGCAGGTTGGCGTCAAAACTGTTTTTT. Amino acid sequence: CASRLASKLFF.

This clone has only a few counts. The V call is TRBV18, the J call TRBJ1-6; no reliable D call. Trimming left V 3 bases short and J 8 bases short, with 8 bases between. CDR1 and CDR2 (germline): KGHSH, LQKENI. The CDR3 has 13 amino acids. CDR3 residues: CASSPGEDSPLHF. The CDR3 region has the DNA TGTGCCAGCTCACCGGGTGAGGATTCACCCCTCCACTTT.

Here the CDR3 DNA reads TGCGCCAGCAGCCCTTGGACGGACCCTAATTCACCCCTCCACTTT. The encoded protein is CASSPWTDPNSPLHF. This chain uses TRBV4-1 with TRBJ1-6; D ambiguous. The CDR3 runs 15 residues. V was pared by 4 bases and J by 6 bases, with 13 bases between. The germline V gene has CDR1 MGHRA and CDR2 YSYEKL.

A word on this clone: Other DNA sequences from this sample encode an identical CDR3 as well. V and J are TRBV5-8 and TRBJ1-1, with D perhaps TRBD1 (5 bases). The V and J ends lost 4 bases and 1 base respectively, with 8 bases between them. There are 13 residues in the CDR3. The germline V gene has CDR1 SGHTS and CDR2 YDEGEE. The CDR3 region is CASSLDRNTEAFF. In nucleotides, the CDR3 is TGTGCCAGCAGCCTTGACAGGAACACTGAAGCTTTCTTT.

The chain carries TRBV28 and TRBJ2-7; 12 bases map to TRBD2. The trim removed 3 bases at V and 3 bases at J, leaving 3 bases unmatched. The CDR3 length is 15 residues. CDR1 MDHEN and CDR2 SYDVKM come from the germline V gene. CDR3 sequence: CASSFASGGGYEQYF. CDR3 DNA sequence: TGTGCCAGCAGTTTCGCTAGCGGGGGGGGCTACGAGCAGTACTTC.

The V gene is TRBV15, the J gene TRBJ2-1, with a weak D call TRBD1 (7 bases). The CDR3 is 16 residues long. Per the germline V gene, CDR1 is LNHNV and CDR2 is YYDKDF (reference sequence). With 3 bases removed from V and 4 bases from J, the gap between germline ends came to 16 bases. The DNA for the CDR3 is TGTGCCACCAGCAGGGGCGGGACAGCCATGTACAATGAGCAGTTCTTC. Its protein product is CATSRGGTAMYNEQFF.

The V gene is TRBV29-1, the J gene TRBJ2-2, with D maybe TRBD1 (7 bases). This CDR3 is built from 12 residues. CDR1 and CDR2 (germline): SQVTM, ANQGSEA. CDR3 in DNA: TGCGGAGGAGGGGGCGTCACCGGGGAGCTGTTTTTT. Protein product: CGGGGVTGELFF.